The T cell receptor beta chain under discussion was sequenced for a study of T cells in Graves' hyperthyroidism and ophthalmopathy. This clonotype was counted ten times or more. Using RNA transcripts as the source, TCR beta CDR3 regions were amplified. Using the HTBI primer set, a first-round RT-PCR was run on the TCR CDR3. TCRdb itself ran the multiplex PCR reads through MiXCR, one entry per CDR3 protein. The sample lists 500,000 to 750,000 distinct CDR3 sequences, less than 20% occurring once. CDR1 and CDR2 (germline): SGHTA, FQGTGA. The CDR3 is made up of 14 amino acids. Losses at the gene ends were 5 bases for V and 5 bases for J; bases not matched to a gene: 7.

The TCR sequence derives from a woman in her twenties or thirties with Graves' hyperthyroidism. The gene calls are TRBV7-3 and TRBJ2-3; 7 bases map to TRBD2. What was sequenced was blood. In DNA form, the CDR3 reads TGTGCCAGCAGCCTCGGACTAGTGGGAGATACGCAGTATTTT. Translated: CASSLGLVGDTQYF.